This TCR delta chain originates from a study of γδ T cells in repeated Plasmodium falciparum infection. TCRdb re-called the multiplex PCR reads through CATT. The sample lists some 100,000 delta-chain clones, roughly 1.4% occurring once. Bulk repertoires came from Vgamma9/Vdelta2+ or Vdelta2-negative gammadelta T cells flow-sorted from PBMC. Germline V gives CDR1 TSWWSYY, CDR2 QGS. The CDR3 is 18 residues long. The V and J ends lost 0 bases and 4 bases, in that order; junction bases with no gene match: 12. The sample holds many counts of this clone. This TCR derives from a pool of human donors (malaria-infected and uninfected, not separated). This chain joins TRDV1 and TRDJ1; 9 nucleotides line up with TRDD3. Since TCRdb gives no J gene, matching the DNA to germline was used here to assign it. Specimen: gamma-delta T cells from blood. CDR3 sequence (DNA): TGTGCTCTTGGGGAACTAGGCGGAGGGGATACGGGTCTCGATAAACTCATCTTT. Residues: CALGELGGGDTGLDKLIF.